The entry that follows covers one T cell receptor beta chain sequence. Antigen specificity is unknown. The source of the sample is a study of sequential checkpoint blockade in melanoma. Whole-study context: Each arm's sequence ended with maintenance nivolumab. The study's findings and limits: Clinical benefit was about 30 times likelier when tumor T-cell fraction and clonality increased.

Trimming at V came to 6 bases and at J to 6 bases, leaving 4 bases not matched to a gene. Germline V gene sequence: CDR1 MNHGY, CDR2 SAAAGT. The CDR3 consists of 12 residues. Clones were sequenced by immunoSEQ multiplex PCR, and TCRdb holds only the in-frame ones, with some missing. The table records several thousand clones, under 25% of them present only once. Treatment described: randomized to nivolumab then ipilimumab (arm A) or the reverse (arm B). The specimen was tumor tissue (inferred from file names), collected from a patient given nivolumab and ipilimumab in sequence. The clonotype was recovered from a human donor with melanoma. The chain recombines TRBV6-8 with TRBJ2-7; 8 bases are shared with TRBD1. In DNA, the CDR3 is TGTGCCAGCAGGCAGGGGGCGGGCGAGCAGTACTTC. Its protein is CASRQGAGEQYF.